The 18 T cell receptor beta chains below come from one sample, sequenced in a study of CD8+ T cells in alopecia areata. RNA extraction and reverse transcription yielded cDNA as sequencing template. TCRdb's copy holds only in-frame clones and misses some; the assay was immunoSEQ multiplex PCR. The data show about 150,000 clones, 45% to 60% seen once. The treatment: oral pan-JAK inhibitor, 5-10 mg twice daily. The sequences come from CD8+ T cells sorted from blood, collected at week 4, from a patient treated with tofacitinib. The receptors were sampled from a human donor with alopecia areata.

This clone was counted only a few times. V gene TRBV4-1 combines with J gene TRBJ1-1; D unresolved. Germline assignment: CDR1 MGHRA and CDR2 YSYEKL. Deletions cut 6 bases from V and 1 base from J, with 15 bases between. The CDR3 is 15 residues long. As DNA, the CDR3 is TGCGCCAGCAGGCGCCCCGGGGTTAAGAACACTGAAGCTTTCTTT. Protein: CASRRPGVKNTEAFF.

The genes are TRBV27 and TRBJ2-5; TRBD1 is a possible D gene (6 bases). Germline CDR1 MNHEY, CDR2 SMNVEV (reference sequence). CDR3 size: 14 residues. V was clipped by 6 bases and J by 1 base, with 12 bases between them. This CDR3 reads CASSHRESQETQYF. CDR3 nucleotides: TGTGCCAGCAGCCACAGGGAGTCCCAAGAGACCCAGTACTTC.

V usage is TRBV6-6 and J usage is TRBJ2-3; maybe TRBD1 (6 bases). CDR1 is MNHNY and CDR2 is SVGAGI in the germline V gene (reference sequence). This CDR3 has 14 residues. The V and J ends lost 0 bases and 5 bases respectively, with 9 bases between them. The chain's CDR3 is CASSYSPRGDTQYF. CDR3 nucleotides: TGTGCCAGCAGTTACTCGCCCAGGGGAGATACGCAGTATTTT.

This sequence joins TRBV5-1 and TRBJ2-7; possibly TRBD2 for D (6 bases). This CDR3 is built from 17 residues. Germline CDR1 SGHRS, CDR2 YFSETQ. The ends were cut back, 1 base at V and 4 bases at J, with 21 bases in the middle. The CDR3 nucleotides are TGCGCCAGCAGCTTGATACCCTTGACTAGGCAACCTTACGAGCAGTACTTC. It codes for CASSLIPLTRQPYEQYF.

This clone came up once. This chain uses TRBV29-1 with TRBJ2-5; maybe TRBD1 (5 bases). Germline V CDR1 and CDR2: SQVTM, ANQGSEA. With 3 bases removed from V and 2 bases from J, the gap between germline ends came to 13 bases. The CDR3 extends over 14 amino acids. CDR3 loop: CSVDLTGPQETQYF. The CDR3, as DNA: TGCAGCGTTGATCTTACAGGCCCTCAAGAGACCCAGTACTTC.

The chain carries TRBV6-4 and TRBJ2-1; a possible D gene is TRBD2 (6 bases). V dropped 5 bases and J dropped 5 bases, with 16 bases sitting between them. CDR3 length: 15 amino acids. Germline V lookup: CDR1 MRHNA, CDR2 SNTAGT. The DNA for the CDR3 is TGTGCCAGCAGTCCGTCGGGGGATGGCCACAATGAGCAGTTCTTC. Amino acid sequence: CASSPSGDGHNEQFF.

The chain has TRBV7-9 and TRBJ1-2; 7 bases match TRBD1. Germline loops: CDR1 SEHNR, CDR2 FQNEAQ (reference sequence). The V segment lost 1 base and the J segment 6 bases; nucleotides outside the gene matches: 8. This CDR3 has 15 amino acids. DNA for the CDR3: TGTGCCAGCAGCTTAGGCTTCCGGGACAGTGATGGCTACACCTTC. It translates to CASSLGFRDSDGYTF.

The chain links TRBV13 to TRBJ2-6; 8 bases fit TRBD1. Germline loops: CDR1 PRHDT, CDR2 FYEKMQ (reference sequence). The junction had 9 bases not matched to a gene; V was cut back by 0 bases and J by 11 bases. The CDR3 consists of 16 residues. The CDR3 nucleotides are TGTGCCAGCAGCTTAGGGCCCGGGACAGGCTCAGACGTCCTGACTTTC. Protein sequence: CASSLGPGTGSDVLTF. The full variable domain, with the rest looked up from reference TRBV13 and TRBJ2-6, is AAGVIQSPRHLIKEKRETATLKCYPIPRHDTVYWYQQGPGQDPQFLISFYEKMQSDKGSIPDRFSAQQFSDYHSELNMSSLELGDSALYFCASSLGPGTGSDVLTFGAGSRLTVL.

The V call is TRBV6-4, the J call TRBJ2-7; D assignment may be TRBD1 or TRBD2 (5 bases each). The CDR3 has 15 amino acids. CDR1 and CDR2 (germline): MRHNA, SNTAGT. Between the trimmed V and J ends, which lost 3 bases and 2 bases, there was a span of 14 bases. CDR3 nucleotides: TGTGCCAGCAGTGAGTCCGGGACGGCCCCCTACGAGCAGTACTTC. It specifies CASSESGTAPYEQYF.

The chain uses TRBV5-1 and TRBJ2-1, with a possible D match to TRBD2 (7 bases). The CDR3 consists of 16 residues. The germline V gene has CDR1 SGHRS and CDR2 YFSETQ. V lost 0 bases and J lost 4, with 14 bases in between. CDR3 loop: CASSLAGRGPYNEQFF. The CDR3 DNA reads TGCGCCAGCAGCTTGGCGGGGCGGGGGCCGTACAATGAGCAGTTCTTC.

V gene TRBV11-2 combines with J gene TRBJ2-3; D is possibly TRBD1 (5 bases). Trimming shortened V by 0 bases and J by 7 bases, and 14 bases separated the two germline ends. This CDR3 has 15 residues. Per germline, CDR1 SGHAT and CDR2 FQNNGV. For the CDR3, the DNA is TGTGCCAGCAGCTTAGACGCAGGGCAGGATCATACGCAGTATTTT. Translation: CASSLDAGQDHTQYF.

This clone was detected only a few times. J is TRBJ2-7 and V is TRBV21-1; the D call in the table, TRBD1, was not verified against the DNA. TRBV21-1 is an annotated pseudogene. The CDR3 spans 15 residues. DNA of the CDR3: TGTGCCAGATTTGGCCTCGCACCCCTGTCCTACGAGCAGTACTTC. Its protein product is CARFGLAPLSYEQYF.

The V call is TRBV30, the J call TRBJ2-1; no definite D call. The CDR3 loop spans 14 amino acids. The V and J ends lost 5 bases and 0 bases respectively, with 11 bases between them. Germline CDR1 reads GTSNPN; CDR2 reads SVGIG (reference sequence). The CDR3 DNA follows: TGTGCCTGGTCGCTTCCGCACTCCTACAATGAGCAGTTCTTC. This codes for CAWSLPHSYNEQFF.

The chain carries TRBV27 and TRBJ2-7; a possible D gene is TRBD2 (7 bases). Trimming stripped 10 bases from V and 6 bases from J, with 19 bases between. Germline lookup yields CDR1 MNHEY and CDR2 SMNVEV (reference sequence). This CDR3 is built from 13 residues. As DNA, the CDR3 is TGTGCCACCGCCGGGGGGCCCACCGTCGAGCAGTACTTC. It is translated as CATAGGPTVEQYF.

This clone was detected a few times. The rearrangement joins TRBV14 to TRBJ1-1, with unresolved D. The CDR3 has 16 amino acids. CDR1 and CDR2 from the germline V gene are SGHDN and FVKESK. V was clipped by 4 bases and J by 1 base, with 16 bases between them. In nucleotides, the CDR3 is TGTGCCAGCAGCCCGATCGAAGGCTTGGGGAACACTGAAGCTTTCTTT. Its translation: CASSPIEGLGNTEAFF.

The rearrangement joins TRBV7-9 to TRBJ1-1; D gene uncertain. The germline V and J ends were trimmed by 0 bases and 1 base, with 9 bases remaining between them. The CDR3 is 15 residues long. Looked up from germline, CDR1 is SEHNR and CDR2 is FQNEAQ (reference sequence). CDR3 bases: TGTGCCAGCAGCTTAGCTACCGGGAGGAACACTGAAGCTTTCTTT. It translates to CASSLATGRNTEAFF.

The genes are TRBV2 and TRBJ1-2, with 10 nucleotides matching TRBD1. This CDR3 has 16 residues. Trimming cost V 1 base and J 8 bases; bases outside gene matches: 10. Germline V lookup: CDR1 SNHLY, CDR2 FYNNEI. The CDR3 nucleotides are TGTGCCAGCAGTGAAGACCCCACGACAGGGGGCTGGGGCTACACCTTC. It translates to CASSEDPTTGGWGYTF.

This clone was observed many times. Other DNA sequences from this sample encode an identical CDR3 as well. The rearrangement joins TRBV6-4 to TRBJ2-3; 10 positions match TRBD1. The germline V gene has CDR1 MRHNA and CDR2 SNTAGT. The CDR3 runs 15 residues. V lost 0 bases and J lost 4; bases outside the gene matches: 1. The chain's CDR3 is CASSDSTGGPDTQYF. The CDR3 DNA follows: TGTGCCAGCAGTGACTCGACAGGGGGCCCAGATACGCAGTATTTT.